Listed below are T cell receptor beta chains from one sample, sequenced in a study of blood T cells in healthy people across ages. TCRdb re-analysed the 5' RACE reads in MiXCR, keeping a single row per CDR3 protein. The data contain about 680,000 distinct CDR3 sequences, 45% to 50% of them seen just once; the ten biggest clones take up roughly 34%. Specimen: blood. These TCRs come from a woman in her sixties or seventies in good health. Each CDR3 is given with its conserved first and last residue. A D gene is named only where the DNA matches it firmly. The size entry is marked missing in some rows and otherwise reads once, few, many or a size class.

D: -; size: once; J: TRBJ2-5; V: TRBV2; DNA: TGTGCCAGCAGTAGCTTGGATGAGACCCAGTACTTC; CDR3: CASSSLDETQYF
D: TRBD1; size: -; J: TRBJ1-4; V: TRBV12-3/TRBV12-4; DNA: TGTGCCAGCACCCCAGGACAGGGTTGGGAAAAACTGTTTTTT; CDR3: CASTPGQGWEKLFF
D: -; size: -; J: TRBJ1-2; V: TRBV3-1; DNA: TGTGCCAGCAGCCAAGATGCGGCAGGGGTACGTGGCTACACCTTC; CDR3: CASSQDAAGVRGYTF
D: -; size: -; J: TRBJ2-7; V: TRBV29-1; DNA: TGCAGCGTTATTGGAGGGCGGAGCTCCTACGAGCAGTACTTC; CDR3: CSVIGGRSSYEQYF
D: TRBD1; size: -; J: TRBJ1-2; V: TRBV28; DNA: TGTGCCAGCAGTTCCGTCCCCAGGGGGCGCATGGATGGCTACACCTTC; CDR3: CASSSVPRGRMDGYTF
D: -; size: -; J: TRBJ2-2; V: TRBV12-3/TRBV12-4; DNA: TGTGCCAGCAGTTTGTGGGTTCCCAGGGCCGGGGGGCTGTTTTTT; CDR3: CASSLWVPRAGGLFF
D: -; size: -; J: TRBJ2-1; V: TRBV3-1; DNA: TGTGCCAGCAGCCAAAGCAAGAAGGCCCACAATGAGCAGTTCTTC; CDR3: CASSQSKKAHNEQFF
D: -; size: -; J: TRBJ1-1; V: TRBV4-2; DNA: TGTGCCAGCAGCCAACCTGAACCGGATGAAGCTTTCTTT; CDR3: CASSQPEPDEAFF
D: TRBD1; size: -; J: TRBJ2-1; V: TRBV4-1; DNA: TGCGCCAGCAGCCAGGGACAGGGCGTTCTCGGCTCCTACAATGAGCAGTTCTTC; CDR3: CASSQGQGVLGSYNEQFF
D: TRBD2; size: few; J: TRBJ2-5; V: TRBV28; DNA: TGTGCCACCGGACTAGCGGGAACCGAGACCCAGTACTTC; CDR3: CATGLAGTETQYF
D: -; size: -; J: TRBJ1-4; V: TRBV4-2; DNA: TGTGCCAGCAGCCAAGATGGGATGGGGGCAGAGAATGAAAAACTGTTTTTT; CDR3: CASSQDGMGAENEKLFF
D: -; size: few; J: TRBJ2-1; V: TRBV20-1; DNA: TGCAGTGCTAAAAGGGGCAGCGGCCTCGGAGAAAATGAGCAGTTCTTC; CDR3: CSAKRGSGLGENEQFF
D: -; size: -; J: TRBJ2-1; V: TRBV15; DNA: TGTGCCACCAGCAGAAAGTCTAAGCGGAACAACCTTTATAGTGAGCAGTTCTTC; CDR3: CATSRKSKRNNLYSEQFF
D: -; size: -; J: TRBJ2-7; V: TRBV6-6; DNA: TGTGCCAGCAGTGCTCAGGAGGGGAACGAGCAGTACTTC; CDR3: CASSAQEGNEQYF
D: -; size: -; J: TRBJ1-1; V: TRBV6-5; DNA: TGTGCCAGCAACCCTGGATTTGTGAACACTGAAGCTTTCTTT; CDR3: CASNPGFVNTEAFF
D: -; size: many; J: TRBJ2-7; V: TRBV6-2/TRBV6-3; DNA: TGTGCCAGCAGTGGGCCAAAGACCTACGAGCAGTACTTC; CDR3: CASSGPKTYEQYF
D: -; size: -; J: TRBJ2-3; V: TRBV29-1; DNA: TGCAGCACCAGGATTGGGTTTTGGGTCAACACAGATACGCAGTATTTT; CDR3: CSTRIGFWVNTDTQYF
D: -; size: once; J: TRBJ1-2; V: TRBV6-2/TRBV6-3; DNA: TGTGCCAGCAGTTACCGAGCCAGGGCGAGCGGAGGAGTGGGAGGCTACACCTTC; CDR3: CASSYRARASGGVGGYTF
D: -; size: -; J: TRBJ2-7; V: TRBV4-3; DNA: TGCGCCAGCAGCCAAGATGCAGGTCTCCAATACGAGCAGTACTTC; CDR3: CASSQDAGLQYEQYF
D: -; size: few; J: TRBJ2-3; V: TRBV14; DNA: TGTGCCAGCAGCCAAGAGGCTACGCAGTATTTT; CDR3: CASSQEATQYF
D: -; size: few; J: TRBJ2-4; V: TRBV12-3/TRBV12-4; DNA: TGTGCCAGCACTCGCTCTGATCTAGCCAAAAACATTCAGTACTTC; CDR3: CASTRSDLAKNIQYF
D: -; size: -; J: TRBJ1-4; V: TRBV15; DNA: TGTGCCACCAGCAGAGACAGGCTCAATGAAAAACTGTTTTTT; CDR3: CATSRDRLNEKLFF
D: -; size: -; J: TRBJ2-1; V: TRBV7-6; DNA: TGTGCCAGCAGCTTAGCGGTGACGGTGGCGCGCTCCTACAATGAGCAGTTCTTC; CDR3: CASSLAVTVARSYNEQFF
D: -; size: once; J: TRBJ1-1; V: TRBV20-1; DNA: TGCAGTGCTAGAGATAGTTTCGCAGCCGGAGCTTTCTTT; CDR3: CSARDSFAAGAFF
D: -; size: -; J: TRBJ2-7; V: TRBV5-1; DNA: TGCGCCAGCAGCTTGGCCAAAAAGCAGGGTTTAATTCACGAGCAGTACTTC; CDR3: CASSLAKKQGLIHEQYF
D: -; size: -; J: TRBJ2-5; V: TRBV19; DNA: TGTGCCAGTCTCCGCCCGGGCATTCCTTGGGAGACCCAGTACTTC; CDR3: CASLRPGIPWETQYF
D: -; size: few; J: TRBJ2-5; V: TRBV12-3/TRBV12-4; DNA: TGTGCCAGCAGTTTCCGCAGGATGGAGCAAGAGACCCAGTACTTC; CDR3: CASSFRRMEQETQYF
D: -; size: -; J: TRBJ2-2; V: TRBV11-3; DNA: TGTGCCAGCAGCCCCAGACTCCAGGGGGGGACCGGGGAGCTGTTTTTT; CDR3: CASSPRLQGGTGELFF
D: -; size: few; J: TRBJ1-2; V: TRBV6-5; DNA: TGTGCCAGCAGTTACGACGGGACGGGATATGGCTACACCTTC; CDR3: CASSYDGTGYGYTF
D: -; size: few; J: TRBJ2-7; V: TRBV7-9; DNA: TGTGCCAGCAGCTACAGCGGTGGACAGTCATACGAGCAGTACTTC; CDR3: CASSYSGGQSYEQYF
D: -; size: few; J: TRBJ1-1; V: TRBV28; DNA: TGTGCCAGCAGGGACACAGGCATGAACACTGAAGCTTTCTTT; CDR3: CASRDTGMNTEAFF
D: -; size: -; J: TRBJ2-3; V: TRBV6-5; DNA: TGTGCCAGCAGTTACTCGGGGGATAGCACAGATACGCAGTATTTT; CDR3: CASSYSGDSTDTQYF
D: -; size: -; J: TRBJ2-7; V: TRBV5-6; DNA: TGTGCCAGCAGCCCTTTCACCGGGACGGTCGACGAGCAGTACTTC; CDR3: CASSPFTGTVDEQYF
D: TRBD1; size: many; J: TRBJ1-2; V: TRBV29-1; DNA: TGCAGCGTGGGACAGGGTCTCTATGGCTACACCTTC; CDR3: CSVGQGLYGYTF
D: -; size: few; J: TRBJ1-2; V: TRBV28; DNA: TGTGCCAGCAGGAGAGGGGGGGACTATGGCTACACCTTC; CDR3: CASRRGGDYGYTF
D: -; size: -; J: TRBJ2-4; V: TRBV5-1; DNA: TGCGCCTCCTCTAGGGAGGACGCCAACATTCAGTACTTC; CDR3: CASSREDANIQYF
D: -; size: -; J: TRBJ2-7; V: TRBV4-1; DNA: TGCGCCAGCAGCCAACCGACAAAGGGGCTCTACGAGCAGTACTTC; CDR3: CASSQPTKGLYEQYF